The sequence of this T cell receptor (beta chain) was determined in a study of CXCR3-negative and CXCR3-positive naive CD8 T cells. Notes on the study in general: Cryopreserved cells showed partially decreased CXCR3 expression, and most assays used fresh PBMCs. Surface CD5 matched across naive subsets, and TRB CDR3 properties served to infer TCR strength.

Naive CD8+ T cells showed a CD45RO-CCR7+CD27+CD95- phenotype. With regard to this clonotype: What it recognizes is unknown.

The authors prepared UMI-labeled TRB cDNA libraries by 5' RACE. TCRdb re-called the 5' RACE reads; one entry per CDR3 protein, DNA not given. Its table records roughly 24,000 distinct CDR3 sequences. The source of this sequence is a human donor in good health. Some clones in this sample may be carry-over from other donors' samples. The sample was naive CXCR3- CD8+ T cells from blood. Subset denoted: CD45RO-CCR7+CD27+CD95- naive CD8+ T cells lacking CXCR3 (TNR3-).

CDR3 in amino acids: CASSDSAGGPGDTQYF. J is TRBJ2-3 and V is TRBV6-4; TCRdb designates TRBD2, a call that cannot be tested without DNA. This CDR3 spans 16 amino acids. CDR1 is MRHNA, CDR2 SNTAGT, per germline.